The 32 T cell receptor beta chains in this list originate from one sample, sequenced in a study of T cell responses to AZD1222 COVID-19 vaccine. Here immunoSEQ multiplex PCR was the method, and the copy in TCRdb shows in-frame clones only, minus some. The data show 200,000 or so clones, 85% to 95% seen once. Sequenced material: peripheral blood, taken on day 0 of AZD1222 vaccination. The source is an adult in good health.

This chain joins TRBV5-1 and TRBJ2-3, with D perhaps TRBD2 (6 bases). The V end was cut by 4 bases, the J end by 5 bases, with 14 bases between. This CDR3 is 14 amino acids long. The germline V gene encodes CDR1 SGHRS and CDR2 YFSETQ. The CDR3 nucleotides are TGCGCCAGCAGCCCAGGAGGGACGAGAGATACGCAGTATTTT. As protein: CASSPGGTRDTQYF.

The rearrangement joins TRBV27 to TRBJ2-6, with D uncertain. V was pared by 4 bases and J by 0 bases, with 10 bases between. This CDR3 contains 16 residues. Germline-derived CDR1 and CDR2 are MNHEY and SMNVEV (reference sequence). The CDR3 loop is CASSSNPYSGANVLTF. As DNA, the CDR3 is TGTGCCAGCAGTTCTAATCCCTACTCTGGGGCCAACGTCCTGACTTTC. Drawing the rest from reference TRBV27 and TRBJ2-6, the complete variable domain is EAQVTQNPRYLITVTGKKLTVTCSQNMNHEYMSWYRQDPGLGLRQIYYSMNVEVTDKGDVPEGYKVSRKEKRNFPLILESPSPNQTSLYFCASSSNPYSGANVLTFGAGSRLTVL.

The V and J genes are TRBV5-1 and TRBJ1-1, with D perhaps matching TRBD1 (5 bases). In germline, CDR1 is SGHRS, CDR2 YFSETQ. The CDR3 sequence is 13 residues long. V was cut by 3 bases and J by 0 bases, with 6 bases left in between. The CDR3, as DNA: TGCGCCAGCAGCTCACAGGTGAACACTGAAGCTTTCTTT. Translated, it gives CASSSQVNTEAFF.

The chain is built from TRBV5-6 and TRBJ2-7; 7 nucleotides line up with TRBD1. The CDR3 has 16 residues. Germline V lookup: CDR1 SGHDT, CDR2 YYEEEE. The junction had 10 bases not matched to a gene; V was cut back by 3 bases and J by 1 base. DNA of the CDR3: TGTGCCAGCAGCTCCAGTCGAGGGGGCATGTCCTACGAGCAGTACGTC. It yields the protein CASSSSRGGMSYEQYV.

The V call is TRBV5-1, the J call TRBJ1-2; the D is unclear. This CDR3 is 13 amino acids long. From germline, CDR1 is SGHRS and CDR2 YFSETQ. The ends were cut back, 2 bases at V and 4 bases at J, with 9 bases in the middle. The CDR3 reads CASSLAASYGYTF. The CDR3 bases are TGCGCCAGCAGCTTAGCAGCTTCCTATGGCTACACCTTC.

This sequence joins TRBV9 and TRBJ1-1, with no clear D. Per the germline V gene, CDR1 is SGDLS and CDR2 is YYNGEE. With 4 bases removed from V and 6 bases from J, the gap between germline ends came to 19 bases. CDR3 length equals 15 residues. CDR3 residues: CASSSPARGVSEAFF. CDR3 nucleotide sequence: TGTGCCAGCAGCTCCCCGGCGCGAGGAGTCTCTGAAGCTTTCTTT.

The J gene is TRBJ2-7, the V gene TRBV28, with D maybe TRBD2 (5 bases). The germline CDR1 and CDR2 sequences are MDHEN and SYDVKM. V lost 7 bases, J lost 5 bases, and 18 bases lay in between. This CDR3 has 14 amino acids. The CDR3 DNA is TGTGCCAGCAAGGTGGGAGTGATAGAAGACGAGCAGTACTTC. This translates into CASKVGVIEDEQYF.

The rearrangement joins TRBV5-5 to TRBJ2-7; 9 nucleotides align to TRBD1. Looked up from germline, CDR1 is SGHKS and CDR2 is YYEKEE (reference sequence). The CDR3 loop spans 13 amino acids. V was clipped by 6 bases and J by 3 bases; unmatched bases: 4. Written as DNA, the CDR3 is TGTGCCAGCACTACAGGGGGCAGCTACGAGCAGTACTTC. Its translation: CASTTGGSYEQYF.

The chain is built from TRBV3-1 (or the pseudogene TRBV3-2) and TRBJ1-2; D gene unclear. Germline V gene lookup returns CDR1 LGHDT and CDR2 YNNKEL (reference sequence). Trimming left V 8 bases short and J 7 bases short, with 11 bases between. CDR3 size: 11 residues. CDR3 in DNA: TGTGCCAGCGGGCCCGGCAGTGGCTACACCTTC. Amino acids: CASGPGSGYTF.

This chain connects TRBV6-5 to TRBJ2-7, with a weak D call TRBD2 (6 bases). Germline values: CDR1 MNHEY, CDR2 SVGAGI. There are 13 residues in the CDR3. Trimming shortened V by 4 bases and J by 4 bases, and 11 bases separated the two germline ends. CDR3 loop: CASSLYGGYEQYV. CDR3 bases: TGTGCCAGCAGTTTGTACGGGGGTTACGAGCAGTACGTC.

This chain connects TRBV29-1 to TRBJ1-1, with D tentatively TRBD1 (6 bases). The CDR3 has 14 residues. Deletions cut 8 bases from V and 4 bases from J, with 20 bases between. Germline assignment: CDR1 SQVTM and CDR2 ANQGSEA. The CDR3 nucleotides read TGCAGCACGCTCAACAGGGTTAAAGGCACTGAAGCTTTCTTT. Translation gives CSTLNRVKGTEAFF.

This chain connects TRBV12-3 or TRBV12-4 to TRBJ1-5, with D unclear. The CDR3 covers 13 residues. Trimming shortened V by 1 base and J by 4 bases, and 5 bases separated the two germline ends. CDR3 sequence reads: CASSLVLNQPQHF. The DNA for the CDR3 is TGTGCCAGCAGTTTAGTCTTAAATCAGCCCCAGCATTTT.

The chain uses TRBV7-9 and TRBJ1-4, with D possibly matching TRBD1 (6 bases). With 5 bases removed from V and 6 bases from J, the gap between germline ends came to 13 bases. Germline-derived CDR1 and CDR2 are SEHNR and FQNEAQ (reference sequence). CDR3 length: 14 amino acids. For the CDR3, the DNA is TGTGCCAGCAGCCCCGGGAGGGGGGATGAAAAACTGTTTTTT. It specifies CASSPGRGDEKLFF.

V usage is TRBV24-1 and J usage is TRBJ2-1, with 7 bases lining up with TRBD2. The CDR3 covers 16 residues. Looked up from germline, CDR1 is KGHDR and CDR2 is SFDVKD. V lost 3 bases, J lost 6 bases, and 10 bases stayed unmatched. The CDR3 region has the DNA TGTGCCACCAGTGATCCGATAAAGACTAGCTCCAATGAGCAGTTCTTC. Amino acid sequence: CATSDPIKTSSNEQFF.

The chain uses TRBV18 and TRBJ1-3, with 7 bases matching TRBD1. Germline CDR1 reads KGHSH; CDR2 reads LQKENI. V lost 8 bases, J lost 4 bases, and 14 bases stayed unmatched. The CDR3 is made up of 16 amino acids. The CDR3 sequence is CASRFRATGTGNTIYF. CDR3 bases: TGTGCCAGCCGATTCCGTGCGACAGGGACCGGAAACACCATATATTTT.

This clone was counted a few times. The rearrangement uses TRBV19 and TRBJ1-3, with TRBD1 matching over 9 bases. V lost 9 bases to trimming and J lost 1 base; unmatched junction nucleotides: 7. CDR3 length: 15 amino acids. CDR1 and CDR2 from the germline V gene are LNHDA and SQIVND (reference sequence). The CDR3 bases are TGTGCCAGCCGTGACAGGGGGAGATCTGGAAACACCATATATTTT. It yields the protein CASRDRGRSGNTIYF.

The V gene is TRBV18, the J gene TRBJ1-2; the match to TRBD1 covers 10 bases. The CDR3 spans 17 residues. Germline CDR1 and CDR2: KGHSH and LQKENI. V lost 1 base and J lost 0; bases outside the gene matches: 5. The CDR3 coding sequence is TGTGCCAGCTCACCACGGGACAGGGGTTTAACTAACTATGGCTACACCTTC. Translated: CASSPRDRGLTNYGYTF.

The chain is built from TRBV7-2 and TRBJ1-1; unclear D gene. Germline CDR1 and CDR2: SGHTA and FQGNSA. Deletions cut 3 bases from V and 8 bases from J, with 10 bases between. This CDR3 region has 12 residues. CDR3 DNA: TGTGCCAGCAGCTTCCCGGAACCAGAAGCTTTCTTT. Amino acids: CASSFPEPEAFF.

The chain joins TRBV18 to TRBJ1-6; TRBD1 might be the D (5 bases). Germline CDR1 reads KGHSH; CDR2 reads LQKENI. Trimming stripped 2 bases from V and 10 bases from J, with 12 bases between. The CDR3 runs to 14 residues. The CDR3, as DNA: TGTGCCAGCTCACCAGGGCAGGGTAAATCACCCCTCCACTTT. Protein sequence: CASSPGQGKSPLHF.

The chain couples TRBV20-1 to TRBJ2-1; 13 bases fit TRBD2. The J segment lost 10 bases and the V segment lost 3 bases, leaving 6 bases of the junction unmatched. Per germline, CDR1 DFQATT and CDR2 SNEGSKA (reference sequence). This CDR3 has 14 amino acids. The CDR3 DNA sequence: TGCAGTGCTAGTTCGGGACTAGCGGGGCGAGAGCAGTTCTTC. Amino acid sequence: CSASSGLAGREQFF.

The chain combines TRBV18 with TRBJ2-7; no firm D call. CDR3 length: 12 residues. Germline V gene lookup returns CDR1 KGHSH and CDR2 LQKENI. With 1 base removed from V and 7 bases from J, the gap between germline ends came to 8 bases. The CDR3 DNA reads TGTGCCAGCTCACCACGTGGAGAGGAGCAGTACGTC. As protein: CASSPRGEEQYV.

V gene TRBV18 combines with J gene TRBJ1-1, with a weak D call TRBD1 (5 bases). Germline CDR1 and CDR2: KGHSH and LQKENI. The CDR3 has 13 residues. V dropped 3 bases and J dropped 3 bases, with 8 bases sitting between them. CDR3 loop: CASSPGAYTEAFF. The CDR3, as DNA: TGTGCCAGCTCACCTGGGGCTTACACTGAAGCTTTCTTT.

A few counts support this clone. This chain uses TRBV28 with TRBJ2-2; no firm D call. Germline assignment: CDR1 MDHEN and CDR2 SYDVKM. The CDR3 covers 15 residues. The V end was cut by 5 bases, the J end by 4 bases, with 14 bases between. In DNA form, the CDR3 reads TGTGCCAGCAGTCGGTTCGGAAAGACCACCGGGGAGCTGTTTTTT. Amino acid sequence: CASSRFGKTTGELFF.

V usage is TRBV6-5 and J usage is TRBJ1-3; D remains ambiguous. Germline-derived CDR1 and CDR2 are MNHEY and SVGAGI. The CDR3 runs 13 residues. The ends were cut back, 6 bases at V and 1 base at J, with 7 bases in the middle. CDR3 residues: CASSPPSGNTIYF. CDR3 bases: TGTGCCAGCAGCCCGCCGTCTGGAAACACCATATATTTT.

The rearrangement uses TRBV29-1 and TRBJ2-1; tentatively, D is TRBD2 (5 bases). This CDR3 region has 12 residues. CDR1 is SQVTM, CDR2 ANQGSEA, per germline. V lost 6 bases and J 8 bases, leaving 14 bases between the germline ends. CDR3 in DNA: TGCAGCGTCAGATCACGGGGATATGAGCAGTTCTTC. Protein sequence: CSVRSRGYEQFF.

The V and J genes are TRBV19 and TRBJ1-5; no clear D. The germline V and J ends were trimmed by 8 bases and 0 bases, with 14 bases remaining between them. The CDR3 sequence is 15 residues long. Germline V gene data show CDR1 as LNHDA and CDR2 as SQIVND (reference sequence). The CDR3 loop is CASDWELYSNQPQHF. Here the CDR3 DNA reads TGTGCCAGTGACTGGGAATTGTATAGCAATCAGCCCCAGCATTTT.

The rearrangement joins TRBV19 to TRBJ1-2; D not resolved. V was trimmed by 3 bases and J by 0 bases, leaving 8 bases between them. Germline V gene data show CDR1 as LNHDA and CDR2 as SQIVND (reference sequence). The CDR3 length is 14 residues. The CDR3: CASSMELTNYGYTF. CDR3 DNA sequence: TGTGCCAGTAGTATGGAGTTAACTAACTATGGCTACACCTTC.

The CDR3 reads CASSTNWMGDQPQHF. The CDR3 nucleotides are TGTGCCAGCAGTACGAACTGGATGGGAGATCAGCCCCAGCATTTT. The chain has TRBV6-2 or TRBV6-3 and TRBJ1-5; D remains unclear. The germline V and J ends were trimmed by 5 bases and 5 bases, with 16 bases remaining between them. Per germline, CDR1 MNHEY and CDR2 SVGEGT. The CDR3 sequence is 15 residues long.

This chain uses TRBV12-3 or TRBV12-4 with TRBJ1-1; D remains ambiguous. Trimming stripped 1 base from V and 11 bases from J, with 14 bases between. This CDR3 is 13 amino acids long. The CDR3 spells CASSLGAQVGAFF. The DNA of the CDR3 is TGTGCCAGCAGTTTAGGAGCTCAAGTGGGCGCTTTCTTT.

V is TRBV24-1 and J is TRBJ1-1; D is unresolved. This CDR3 has 13 residues. V lost 1 base and J lost 4, with 6 bases in between. Germline V lookup: CDR1 KGHDR, CDR2 SFDVKD. CDR3 amino acids: CATSDFGGTEAFF. CDR3 bases: TGTGCCACCAGTGATTTTGGCGGCACTGAAGCTTTCTTT.

The chain has TRBV7-2 and TRBJ1-2, with 8 bases fitting TRBD1. This CDR3 has 17 residues. V lost 1 base, J lost 4 bases, and 11 bases stayed unmatched. In germline, CDR1 is SGHTA, CDR2 FQGNSA. CDR3 nucleotide sequence: TGTGCCAGCAGCTTAGGCGGGTTGACAGGGGAGGCCTATGGCTACACCTTC. This sequence encodes CASSLGGLTGEAYGYTF.

The chain has TRBV15 and TRBJ1-6; D is unclear. Germline CDR1 and CDR2: LNHNV and YYDKDF (reference sequence). This CDR3 is built from 15 residues. V gave up 4 bases and J gave up 0 bases, with 7 bases separating them. The DNA of the CDR3 is TGTGCCACCAGCATAGGTAGCTCCTATAATTCACCCCTCCACTTT. Protein sequence: CATSIGSSYNSPLHF.